This T cell receptor beta chain was obtained from a study of identical twins. Using its own MiXCR run on the 5' RACE reads, TCRdb lists one record per CDR3 protein. The sample lists over 600,000 distinct CDR3 sequences, approximately 22% seen once, with around 4.5% in the top ten. The CDR3 has 16 residues. Trimming shortened V by 3 bases and J by 3 bases, and 15 bases separated the two germline ends. The germline gives CDR1 MNHNS, CDR2 SASEGT. This sample also belongs to another study, concerning T cells expressing NK-cell markers.

The sample taken for sequencing was PBMCs. This TCR was sampled from a woman aged 18-29 years in good health. This chain connects TRBV6-1 to TRBJ2-4; D perhaps matches TRBD1 (6 bases). The DNA for the CDR3 is TGTGCCAGCAGTGAGACCCAGGGGAGAGACAAAAACATTCAGTACTTC. This codes for CASSETQGRDKNIQYF.